The rows below give T cell receptor beta chains drawn from one sample of a study of control samples from healthy donors and cancer patients. TCRdb's table, derived via immunoSEQ multiplex PCR, lists solely in-frame clones and lacks some. Here the sample spans 170,000 or so clones, about 93% being singletons. Sample: blood. The receptors shown here come from a man between 18 and 35 years old in good health. CDR3s include the opening cysteine and the closing phenylalanine or tryptophan. D genes are given only for firm matches. Size is stated for part of the rows, as once, few or many counts, or as a class when the clone is expanded.

TRBJ1-4 NA NA TRBV25-1 CASSPPPVEGSEKLFF TGTGCCAGCAGTCCCCCCCCCGTCGAAGGGAGTGAAAAACTGTTTTTT
TRBJ1-5 NA NA TRBV12-3/TRBV12-4 CASSFRGNQPQHF TGTGCCAGCAGTTTTCGAGGAAATCAGCCCCAGCATTTT
TRBJ1-1 NA NA TRBV5-1 CASSFRAGNTEAFF TGCGCCAGCAGCTTTCGGGCGGGGAACACTGAAGCTTTCTTT
TRBJ2-2 NA TRBD2 TRBV27 CASSLTSAPRGTGELFF TGTGCCAGCAGTCTCACTAGCGCTCCAAGGGGCACCGGGGAGCTGTTTTTT
TRBJ2-6 NA NA TRBV18 CASSPQKSGANVLTF TGTGCCAGCTCCCCACAGAAATCTGGGGCCAACGTCCTGACTTTC
TRBJ1-1 once TRBD1 TRBV3-1/TRBV3-2 CASSPRGAGGVNTEAFF TGTGCCAGCAGCCCCCGGGGGGCAGGGGGGGTGAACACTGAAGCTTTCTTT
TRBJ1-1 NA NA TRBV20-1 CSASGHTNTEAFF TGCAGTGCTAGTGGACACACGAACACTGAAGCTTTCTTT
TRBJ1-6 once TRBD1 TRBV5-1 CASRRDRDSPLHF TGCGCCAGCAGGAGGGACAGGGATTCACCCCTCCACTTT
TRBJ2-1 NA TRBD1 TRBV5-6 CASSSRDRGLNEQFF TGTGCCAGCAGCAGCCGGGACAGGGGACTCAATGAGCAGTTCTTC
TRBJ2-1 NA TRBD2 TRBV10-2 CASRVGGDEQFF TGCGCCAGCCGGGTCGGGGGGGATGAGCAGTTCTTC
TRBJ2-1 NA TRBD1 TRBV15 CATSRSPAGQGPYNEQFF TGTGCCACCAGCAGAAGTCCGGCTGGACAGGGTCCGTACAATGAGCAGTTCTTC
TRBJ1-1 NA TRBD1 TRBV5-1 CASSSDTGGTEAFF TGCGCCAGCAGCTCGGACACAGGGGGCACTGAAGCTTTCTTT
TRBJ2-3 NA NA TRBV5-4 CASSLGRGATDTQYF TGTGCCAGCAGCTTGGGGAGGGGGGCTACAGATACGCAGTATTTT
TRBJ1-1 few TRBD1 TRBV3-1/TRBV3-2 CASSRTNGDRGRAEAFF TGTGCCAGCAGCCGGACTAATGGGGACAGGGGGCGAGCTGAAGCTTTCTTT
TRBJ2-2 NA TRBD2 TRBV7-2 CASSLRSGGAGELFF TGTGCCAGCAGCTTACGTAGCGGGGGGGCCGGGGAGCTGTTTTTT
TRBJ2-7 NA TRBD1 TRBV30 CAWSNRKGGKYF TGTGCCTGGAGTAACCGGAAAGGGGGCAAATACTTC
TRBJ2-2 NA TRBD1 TRBV3-1/TRBV3-2 CASSQRTGHTGELFF TGTGCCAGCAGCCAAAGGACAGGGCACACCGGGGAGCTGTTTTTT
TRBJ1-2 NA NA TRBV13 CASSLGAQGVGYTF TGTGCCAGCAGCTTGGGGGCGCAAGGCGTTGGCTACACCTTC
TRBJ1-6 NA NA TRBV28 CASSLTQVSPLHF TGTGCCAGCAGTTTAACGCAGGTTTCACCCCTCCACTTT
TRBJ2-1 NA NA TRBV6-8 CASTASLREQFF TGTGCCAGCACCGCGAGTCTGCGTGAGCAGTTCTTC
TRBJ1-2 NA NA TRBV10-3 CAISESADANYGYTF TGTGCCATCAGTGAGTCGGCAGACGCTAACTATGGCTACACCTTC
TRBJ1-5 NA NA TRBV19 CASSPKPRDSNQPQHF TGTGCCAGTAGTCCTAAGCCCCGGGACAGCAATCAGCCCCAGCATTTT
TRBJ2-1 NA TRBD2 TRBV4-1 CASSQEAGGPYEQFF TGCGCCAGCAGCCAAGAAGCGGGGGGGCCGTATGAGCAGTTCTTC
TRBJ2-1 NA NA TRBV6-5 CASGRGEQFF TGTGCCAGCGGGAGAGGTGAGCAGTTCTTC
TRBJ1-4 NA NA TRBV18 CASSQETNEKLFF TGTGCCAGCTCCCAGGAAACTAATGAAAAACTGTTTTTT
TRBJ1-2 NA TRBD1 TRBV11-2 CASSLRGQGDGYTF TGTGCCAGCAGCTTAAGGGGACAGGGGGATGGCTACACCTTC
TRBJ2-2 NA NA TRBV5-1 CASSSNRATNTGELFF TGCGCCAGCAGCTCAAACCGGGCGACTAACACCGGGGAGCTGTTTTTT
TRBJ2-5 NA TRBD1 TRBV4-1 CASSRRGQYQETQYF TGCGCCAGCAGCCGCAGGGGACAGTACCAAGAGACCCAGTACTTC
TRBJ1-2 once NA TRBV3-1/TRBV3-2 CASSQGGSTYGYTF TGTGCCAGCAGCCAAGGTGGGTCAACCTATGGCTACACCTTC
TRBJ2-3 NA NA TRBV5-1 CASSLGYSPSTDTQYF TGCGCCAGCAGCTTGGGGTACAGTCCTAGCACAGATACGCAGTATTTT
TRBJ1-2 NA NA TRBV28 CASSPPRNYGYTF TGTGCCAGCAGTCCCCCCCGCAACTATGGCTACACCTTC
TRBJ2-3 NA TRBD2 TRBV10-1 CASSESLAGVDTQYF TGCGCCAGCAGTGAGTCGCTAGCGGGGGTAGATACGCAGTATTTT
TRBJ2-5 NA NA TRBV5-1 CASSTSAGSQETQYF TGCGCCAGCAGCACGTCGGCCGGTTCCCAAGAGACCCAGTACTTC